This T cell receptor beta chain was found in a study of T cells in Graves' hyperthyroidism and ophthalmopathy. In germline, CDR1 is SEHNR, CDR2 FQNEAQ (reference sequence). The CDR3 contains 14 residues. V lost 5 bases and J lost 4; bases outside the gene matches: 7. Amplified regions were TCR beta CDR3 sequences from RNA transcripts. The HTBI set primed first-round TCR CDR3 RT-PCR. TCRdb passed the multiplex PCR reads through MiXCR, listing each CDR3 protein once. The sample includes fewer than 900,000 distinct CDR3 sequences, about 16% seen only once; the top ten take roughly 8%. The rearrangement links TRBV7-9 to TRBJ1-2; 7 bases line up with TRBD1. The clonotype originates from a young man with Graves' hyperthyroidism. The sample consisted of blood. The CDR3 DNA reads TGTGCCAGCAGCCCACCGGGACAGATCTATGGCTACACCTTC. The encoded protein is CASSPPGQIYGYTF.